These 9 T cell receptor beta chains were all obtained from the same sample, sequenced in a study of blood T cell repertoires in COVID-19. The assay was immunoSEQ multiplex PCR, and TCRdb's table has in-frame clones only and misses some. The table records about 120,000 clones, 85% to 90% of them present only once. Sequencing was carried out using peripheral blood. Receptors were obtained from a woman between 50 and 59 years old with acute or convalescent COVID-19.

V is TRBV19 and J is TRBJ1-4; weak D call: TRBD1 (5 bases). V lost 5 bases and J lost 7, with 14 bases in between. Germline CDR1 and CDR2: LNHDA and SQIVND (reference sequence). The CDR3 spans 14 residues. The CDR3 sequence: CASSPRIRGEKLFF. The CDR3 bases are TGTGCCAGTAGTCCCCGTATTAGGGGTGAAAAACTGTTTTTT.

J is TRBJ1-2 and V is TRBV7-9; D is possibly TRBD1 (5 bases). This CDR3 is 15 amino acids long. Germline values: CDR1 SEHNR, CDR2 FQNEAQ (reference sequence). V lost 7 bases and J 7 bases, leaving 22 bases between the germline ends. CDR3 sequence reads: CASTLAGGGDSGYTF. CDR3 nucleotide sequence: TGTGCCAGCACCCTAGCTGGGGGAGGAGATTCTGGCTACACCTTC. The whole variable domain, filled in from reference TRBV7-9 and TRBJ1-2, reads DTGVSQNPRHKITKRGQNVTFRCDPISEHNRLYWYRQTLGQGPEFLTYFQNEAQLEKSRLLSDRFSAERPKGSFSTLEIQRTEQGDSAMYLCASTLAGGGDSGYTFGSGTRLTVV.

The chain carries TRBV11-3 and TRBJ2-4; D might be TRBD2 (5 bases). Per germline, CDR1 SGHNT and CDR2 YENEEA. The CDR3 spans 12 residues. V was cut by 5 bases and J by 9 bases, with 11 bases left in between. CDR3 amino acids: CASSPNAGIQYF. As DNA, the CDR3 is TGTGCCAGCAGCCCGAACGCGGGCATTCAGTACTTC. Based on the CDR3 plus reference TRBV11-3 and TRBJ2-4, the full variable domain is EAGVVQSPRYKIIEKKQPVAFWCNPISGHNTLYWYLQNLGQGPELLIRYENEEAVDDSQLPKDRFSAERLKGVDSTLKIQPAELGDSAVYLCASSPNAGIQYFGAGTRLSVL.

CDR3 sequence reads: CASSPAAGGREQYF. CDR3 bases: TGTGCCAGCAGCCCCGCGGCAGGGGGAAGGGAGCAGTACTTC. The chain recombines TRBV3-1 (or the pseudogene TRBV3-2) with TRBJ2-7; TRBD1 matches 7 bases. The CDR3 spans 14 residues. Germline values: CDR1 LGHDT, CDR2 YNNKEL (reference sequence). V shed 4 bases and J 7 bases; nucleotides not matched to a gene: 10.

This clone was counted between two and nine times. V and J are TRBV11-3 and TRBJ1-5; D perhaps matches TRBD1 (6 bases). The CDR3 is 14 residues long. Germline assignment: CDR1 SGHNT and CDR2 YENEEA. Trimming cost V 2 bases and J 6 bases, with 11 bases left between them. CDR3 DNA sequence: TGTGCCAGCAGCTTAAAACAGGGTAGTCAGCCCCAGCATTTT. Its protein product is CASSLKQGSQPQHF.

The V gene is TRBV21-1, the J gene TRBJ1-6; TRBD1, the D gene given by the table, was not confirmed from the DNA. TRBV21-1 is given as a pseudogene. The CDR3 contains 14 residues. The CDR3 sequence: CASRGDSYNSPLHF. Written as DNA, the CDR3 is TGTGCCAGCAGAGGGGACAGCTATAATTCACCCCTCCACTTT.

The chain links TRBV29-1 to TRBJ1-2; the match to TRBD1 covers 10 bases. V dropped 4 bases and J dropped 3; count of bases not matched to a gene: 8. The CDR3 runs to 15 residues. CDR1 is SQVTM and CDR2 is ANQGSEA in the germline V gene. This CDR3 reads CSVGTGGGYDYGYTF. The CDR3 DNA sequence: TGCAGCGTTGGGACAGGGGGAGGCTACGACTATGGCTACACCTTC.

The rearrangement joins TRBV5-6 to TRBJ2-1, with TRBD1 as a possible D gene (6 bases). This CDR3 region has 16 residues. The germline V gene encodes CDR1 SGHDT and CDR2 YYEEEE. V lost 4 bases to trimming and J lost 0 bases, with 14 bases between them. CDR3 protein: CASSKGGRDSYNEQFF. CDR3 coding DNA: TGTGCCAGCAGCAAAGGGGGAAGGGACTCCTACAATGAGCAGTTCTTC.

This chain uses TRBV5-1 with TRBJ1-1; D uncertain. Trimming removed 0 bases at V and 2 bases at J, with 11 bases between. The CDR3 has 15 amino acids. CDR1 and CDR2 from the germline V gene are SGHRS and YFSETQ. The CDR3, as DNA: TGCGCCAGCAGCTTGGGAGCAGGTTCTAACACTGAAGCTTTCTTT. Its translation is CASSLGAGSNTEAFF.